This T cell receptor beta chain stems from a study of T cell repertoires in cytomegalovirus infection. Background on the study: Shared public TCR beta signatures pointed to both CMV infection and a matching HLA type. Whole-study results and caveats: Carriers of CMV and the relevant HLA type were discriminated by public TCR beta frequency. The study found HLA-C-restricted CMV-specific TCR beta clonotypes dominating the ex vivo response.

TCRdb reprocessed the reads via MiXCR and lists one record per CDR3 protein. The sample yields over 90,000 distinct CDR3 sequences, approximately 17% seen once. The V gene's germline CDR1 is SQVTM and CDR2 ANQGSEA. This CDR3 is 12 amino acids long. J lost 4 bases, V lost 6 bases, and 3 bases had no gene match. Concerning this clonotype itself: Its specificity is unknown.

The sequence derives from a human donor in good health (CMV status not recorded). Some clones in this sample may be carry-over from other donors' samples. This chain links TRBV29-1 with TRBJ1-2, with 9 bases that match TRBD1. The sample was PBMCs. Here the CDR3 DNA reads TGCAGCGTAGGACAGGGGACCTATGGCTACACCTTC. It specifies CSVGQGTYGYTF.